A selection of T cell receptor beta chains follows, all from one sample in a study of CD8 T cells in ankylosing spondylitis. TCRdb itself ran the 5' RACE reads through MiXCR, one entry per CDR3 protein. Among approximately 130,000 distinct CDR3 sequences listed, around 8.5% were seen once. The sequenced material came from blood, either unsorted or a sorted T cell fraction (not recorded which). Receptors were obtained from a male donor with ankylosing spondylitis or in good health (not recorded which). Each CDR3 is given with its conserved first and last residue. The D gene is left open where the match is weak. Some rows mark clone size as missing; the rest say once, few, many or name a class of expanded clone.

J gene: TRBJ2-7; CDR3 length: 12; D gene: NA; V gene: TRBV7-3; clone size: few; CDR3 protein: CASSSPPGEQYF; CDR3 DNA: TGTGCCAGCAGCTCCCCCCCCGGGGAACAGTACTTC
J gene: TRBJ2-2; CDR3 length: 14; D gene: NA; V gene: TRBV5-1; clone size: many; CDR3 protein: CASSFQGPTGELFF; CDR3 DNA: TGCGCCAGCAGCTTCCAAGGACCCACCGGGGAGCTGTTTTTT
J gene: TRBJ2-7; CDR3 length: 13; D gene: NA; V gene: TRBV27; clone size: many; CDR3 protein: CASSFTRSREQYF; CDR3 DNA: TGTGCCAGCAGTTTTACAAGGAGTAGAGAGCAGTACTTC
J gene: TRBJ2-7; CDR3 length: 14; D gene: NA; V gene: TRBV23-1; clone size: few; CDR3 protein: CASSQSGPLYEQYF; CDR3 DNA: TGCGCCAGCAGTCAATCGGGGCCCCTTTACGAGCAGTACTTC
J gene: TRBJ1-3; CDR3 length: 15; D gene: TRBD1; V gene: TRBV7-2; clone size: many; CDR3 protein: CASSVQQGPGNTIYF; CDR3 DNA: TGTGCCAGCAGCGTCCAACAGGGGCCAGGAAACACCATATATTTT
J gene: TRBJ2-3; CDR3 length: 20; D gene: TRBD2; V gene: TRBV7-8; clone size: NA; CDR3 protein: CASSSPRGTSGAASTDTQYF; CDR3 DNA: TGTGCCAGCAGCTCCCCGAGAGGGACTAGCGGGGCAGCTAGCACAGATACGCAGTATTTT
J gene: TRBJ2-7; CDR3 length: 13; D gene: TRBD2; V gene: TRBV6-1; clone size: many; CDR3 protein: CASTRLAGGEQYF; CDR3 DNA: TGTGCCAGCACGCGACTAGCGGGAGGGGAACAGTACTTC
J gene: TRBJ2-7; CDR3 length: 14; D gene: NA; V gene: TRBV12-3/TRBV12-4; clone size: many; CDR3 protein: CASSRLGVSYEQYF; CDR3 DNA: TGTGCCAGCAGCCGTCTGGGGGTTTCCTACGAGCAGTACTTC
J gene: TRBJ1-1; CDR3 length: 13; D gene: NA; V gene: TRBV20-1; clone size: few; CDR3 protein: CSARVPPGTEAFF; CDR3 DNA: TGCAGTGCTAGAGTCCCTCCGGGCACTGAAGCTTTCTTT
J gene: TRBJ2-1; CDR3 length: 17; D gene: TRBD2; V gene: TRBV3-1; clone size: NA; CDR3 protein: CAFSTPSGRAAANEQFF; CDR3 DNA: TGTGCCTTCTCCACCCCTAGCGGGAGGGCCGCAGCCAATGAGCAGTTCTTC
J gene: TRBJ2-3; CDR3 length: 16; D gene: NA; V gene: TRBV28; clone size: many; CDR3 protein: CASSRKLPIGTDTQYF; CDR3 DNA: TGTGCCAGCAGCCGGAAGTTGCCGATTGGGACAGATACGCAGTATTTT
J gene: TRBJ1-5; CDR3 length: 14; D gene: TRBD1; V gene: TRBV18; clone size: few; CDR3 protein: CASSSGQGTQPQHF; CDR3 DNA: TGTGCCAGCTCATCAGGACAGGGTACTCAGCCCCAGCATTTT
J gene: TRBJ2-5; CDR3 length: 15; D gene: NA; V gene: TRBV14; clone size: few; CDR3 protein: CASSQEVGARETQYF; CDR3 DNA: TGTGCCAGCAGCCAAGAGGTGGGAGCTCGAGAGACCCAGTACTTC
J gene: TRBJ2-1; CDR3 length: 14; D gene: TRBD2; V gene: TRBV4-1; clone size: many; CDR3 protein: CASSLLADAVEQFF; CDR3 DNA: TGCGCCAGCAGCCTACTAGCGGATGCCGTCGAGCAGTTCTTC
J gene: TRBJ2-5; CDR3 length: 14; D gene: NA; V gene: TRBV18; clone size: many; CDR3 protein: CASSPSGSEETQYF; CDR3 DNA: TGTGCCAGCTCACCATCGGGGTCGGAAGAGACCCAGTACTTC
J gene: TRBJ2-1; CDR3 length: 10; D gene: NA; V gene: TRBV7-2; clone size: many; CDR3 protein: CASRVPYQFF; CDR3 DNA: TGTGCCAGCAGAGTCCCCTACCAGTTCTTC
J gene: TRBJ2-5; CDR3 length: 13; D gene: TRBD2; V gene: TRBV29-1; clone size: many; CDR3 protein: CSVAASGKETQYF; CDR3 DNA: TGCAGCGTTGCGGCTAGCGGGAAGGAGACCCAGTACTTC
J gene: TRBJ2-4; CDR3 length: 13; D gene: TRBD2; V gene: TRBV20-1; clone size: many; CDR3 protein: CSAKRGGENIQYF; CDR3 DNA: TGCAGTGCCAAGCGGGGCGGGGAAAACATTCAGTACTTC
J gene: TRBJ2-2; CDR3 length: 15; D gene: TRBD1; V gene: TRBV5-1; clone size: NA; CDR3 protein: CASSVSGQPTGELFF; CDR3 DNA: TGCGCCAGCAGCGTATCGGGACAGCCCACCGGGGAGCTGTTTTTT
J gene: TRBJ2-1; CDR3 length: 16; D gene: TRBD2; V gene: TRBV29-1; clone size: many; CDR3 protein: CSAGTSGSVGYNEQFF; CDR3 DNA: TGCAGTGCCGGGACTAGCGGGAGCGTCGGCTACAATGAGCAGTTCTTC
J gene: TRBJ1-2; CDR3 length: 15; D gene: NA; V gene: TRBV28; clone size: many; CDR3 protein: CASGREGSPNYGYTF; CDR3 DNA: TGTGCCAGCGGCCGCGAGGGAAGCCCTAACTATGGCTACACCTTC
J gene: TRBJ1-1; CDR3 length: 15; D gene: NA; V gene: TRBV4-2; clone size: NA; CDR3 protein: CASSQEVGRNTEAFF; CDR3 DNA: TGTGCCAGCAGCCAAGAGGTAGGGCGGAACACTGAAGCTTTCTTT
J gene: TRBJ2-5; CDR3 length: 14; D gene: NA; V gene: TRBV20-1; clone size: NA; CDR3 protein: CSAREGGGKETQYF; CDR3 DNA: TGCAGTGCTAGAGAGGGTGGGGGTAAAGAGACCCAGTACTTC
J gene: TRBJ2-2; CDR3 length: 13; D gene: NA; V gene: TRBV5-1; clone size: many; CDR3 protein: CASSSQSFGELFF; CDR3 DNA: TGCGCCAGCAGCTCCCAATCTTTCGGGGAGCTGTTTTTT
J gene: TRBJ2-7; CDR3 length: 14; D gene: TRBD2; V gene: TRBV7-8; clone size: many; CDR3 protein: CASSSSGRAYEQYF; CDR3 DNA: TGTGCCAGCAGCTCTAGCGGGAGGGCCTACGAGCAGTACTTC
J gene: TRBJ2-7; CDR3 length: 15; D gene: NA; V gene: TRBV5-5; clone size: NA; CDR3 protein: CASSPIRFTYYEQYF; CDR3 DNA: TGTGCCAGCAGCCCAATACGATTCACTTACTACGAGCAGTACTTC
J gene: TRBJ2-2; CDR3 length: 13; D gene: NA; V gene: TRBV2; clone size: few; CDR3 protein: CASSASGTGELFF; CDR3 DNA: TGTGCCAGCAGTGCGAGTGGTACCGGGGAGCTGTTTTTT
J gene: TRBJ2-5; CDR3 length: 15; D gene: NA; V gene: TRBV28; clone size: once; CDR3 protein: CASSDPGTATETQYF; CDR3 DNA: TGTGCCAGCAGCGACCCCGGGACCGCTACAGAGACCCAGTACTTC
J gene: TRBJ1-1; CDR3 length: 13; D gene: NA; V gene: TRBV6-2/TRBV6-3; clone size: many; CDR3 protein: CASSYKFLTEAFF; CDR3 DNA: TGTGCCAGCAGTTACAAGTTTCTCACTGAAGCTTTCTTT
J gene: TRBJ2-7; CDR3 length: 21; D gene: TRBD2; V gene: TRBV4-2; clone size: NA; CDR3 protein: CASRNGTRQAGTSDRSYEQYF; CDR3 DNA: TGTGCCAGCAGGAACGGTACTAGACAGGCCGGGACTAGCGATCGCTCCTACGAGCAGTACTTC
J gene: TRBJ1-5; CDR3 length: 13; D gene: NA; V gene: TRBV24-1; clone size: many; CDR3 protein: CATSGGGAEPQHF; CDR3 DNA: TGTGCCACCAGTGGCGGGGGCGCGGAGCCCCAGCATTTT
J gene: TRBJ1-2; CDR3 length: 13; D gene: NA; V gene: TRBV20-1; clone size: few; CDR3 protein: CSAPGRFESGYTF; CDR3 DNA: TGCAGTGCACCGGGACGGTTTGAATCTGGCTACACCTTC
J gene: TRBJ2-7; CDR3 length: 15; D gene: NA; V gene: TRBV4-1; clone size: many; CDR3 protein: CASSQEPDRSYEQYF; CDR3 DNA: TGCGCCAGCAGCCAAGAACCCGACCGCTCCTACGAGCAGTACTTC
J gene: TRBJ2-1; CDR3 length: 14; D gene: TRBD2; V gene: TRBV5-7; clone size: many; CDR3 protein: CASSFAGGINEQFF; CDR3 DNA: TGTGCCAGCAGCTTTGCGGGAGGGATAAATGAGCAGTTCTTC
J gene: TRBJ1-5; CDR3 length: 14; D gene: NA; V gene: TRBV29-1; clone size: many; CDR3 protein: CSVRLRGADQPQHF; CDR3 DNA: TGCAGCGTCCGGCTGAGGGGGGCAGATCAGCCCCAGCATTTT
J gene: TRBJ2-3; CDR3 length: 17; D gene: NA; V gene: TRBV15; clone size: many; CDR3 protein: CATSRAFGGSFSDTQYF; CDR3 DNA: TGTGCCACCAGCAGAGCCTTTGGCGGGTCTTTCTCAGATACGCAGTATTTT
J gene: TRBJ2-7; CDR3 length: 11; D gene: NA; V gene: TRBV5-6; clone size: many; CDR3 protein: CASLERDQQYF; CDR3 DNA: TGTGCCAGCTTGGAACGGGACCAGCAGTACTTC
J gene: TRBJ2-3; CDR3 length: 16; D gene: TRBD2; V gene: TRBV25-1; clone size: NA; CDR3 protein: CASSPSYGGAADTQYF; CDR3 DNA: TGTGCCAGCTCACCAAGCTACGGGGGGGCCGCAGATACGCAGTATTTT
J gene: TRBJ1-1; CDR3 length: 15; D gene: TRBD1; V gene: TRBV12-3/TRBV12-4; clone size: many; CDR3 protein: CASKKTGGVNTEAFF; CDR3 DNA: TGTGCCAGCAAGAAGACAGGGGGTGTGAACACTGAAGCTTTCTTT
J gene: TRBJ2-5; CDR3 length: 15; D gene: NA; V gene: TRBV7-9; clone size: few; CDR3 protein: CASSLGIGDQETQYF; CDR3 DNA: TGTGCCAGCAGCTTAGGGATAGGGGACCAAGAGACCCAGTACTTC
J gene: TRBJ2-1; CDR3 length: 15; D gene: TRBD2; V gene: TRBV12-3/TRBV12-4; clone size: NA; CDR3 protein: CASMGTSGSYNEQFF; CDR3 DNA: TGTGCCAGCATGGGGACTAGCGGGAGCTACAATGAGCAGTTCTTC
J gene: TRBJ2-3; CDR3 length: 13; D gene: TRBD1; V gene: TRBV11-2; clone size: few; CDR3 protein: CASSLETGNPQYF; CDR3 DNA: TGTGCCAGCAGCTTAGAGACAGGGAACCCGCAGTATTTT
J gene: TRBJ2-7; CDR3 length: 15; D gene: TRBD1; V gene: TRBV15; clone size: NA; CDR3 protein: CATSVPSGQGAEQYF; CDR3 DNA: TGTGCCACCAGCGTCCCTTCCGGACAGGGGGCCGAGCAGTACTTC
J gene: TRBJ1-1; CDR3 length: 13; D gene: TRBD1; V gene: TRBV7-3; clone size: many; CDR3 protein: CASSNDRDTEAFF; CDR3 DNA: TGTGCCAGCAGCAATGACAGGGACACTGAAGCTTTCTTT
J gene: TRBJ1-1; CDR3 length: 14; D gene: NA; V gene: TRBV5-1; clone size: many; CDR3 protein: CASSLRDRNTEAFF; CDR3 DNA: TGCGCCAGCAGCTTGAGGGACCGGAACACTGAAGCTTTCTTT
J gene: TRBJ2-2; CDR3 length: 11; D gene: NA; V gene: TRBV12-3/TRBV12-4; clone size: NA; CDR3 protein: CASSSFGELFF; CDR3 DNA: TGTGCCAGCAGTTCTTTCGGGGAGCTGTTTTTT
J gene: TRBJ2-1; CDR3 length: 16; D gene: TRBD2; V gene: TRBV19; clone size: many; CDR3 protein: CASSRNPGLETDEQFF; CDR3 DNA: TGTGCCAGTAGTAGAAATCCGGGACTAGAGACGGATGAGCAGTTCTTC
J gene: TRBJ2-7; CDR3 length: 15; D gene: TRBD2; V gene: TRBV5-1; clone size: many; CDR3 protein: CASSFTSGPSYEQYF; CDR3 DNA: TGCGCCAGCAGCTTTACTAGCGGACCTTCCTACGAGCAGTACTTC
J gene: TRBJ2-7; CDR3 length: 16; D gene: NA; V gene: TRBV11-2; clone size: NA; CDR3 protein: CASSLRTLESGYEQYF; CDR3 DNA: TGTGCCAGCAGCTTAAGGACCTTGGAGAGTGGCTACGAGCAGTACTTC
J gene: TRBJ2-2; CDR3 length: 15; D gene: NA; V gene: TRBV7-2; clone size: few; CDR3 protein: CASRQGNANTGELFF; CDR3 DNA: TGTGCCAGCAGGCAGGGCAACGCGAACACCGGGGAGCTGTTTTTT
J gene: TRBJ2-7; CDR3 length: 14; D gene: TRBD2; V gene: TRBV20-1; clone size: many; CDR3 protein: CSAISASGSYEQYF; CDR3 DNA: TGCAGTGCAATTTCGGCTAGCGGCTCCTACGAGCAGTACTTC